This TCR beta chain derives from a study of T-cell memory formation after mild COVID-19. The germline V gene has CDR1 LGHDT and CDR2 YNNKEL (reference sequence). The CDR3 extends over 16 amino acids. V dropped 6 bases and J dropped 1; count of bases not matched to a gene: 7. TCRdb itself ran the 5' RACE reads through MiXCR, one entry per CDR3 protein. The sample has some 350,000 distinct CDR3 sequences, about 15% seen once; the top ten hold 20% to 25%. This clonotype showed up many times. The V and J genes are TRBV3-1 and TRBJ2-5; 11 bases match TRBD2. Sequencing used PBMCs or a T cell subset sorted from them (not recorded which). This receptor was taken from a man aged 18 to 30 who had mild COVID-19 (a few samples of this study predate the infection). Cell type and time point are not known. CDR3 coding DNA: TGTGCCAGCAGGTCGGGACTAGCGGAGTTCCAAGAGACCCAGTACTTC. This encodes CASRSGLAEFQETQYF.